The clone carrying this T cell receptor (beta chain) was seen ten or more times. The antigen is undetermined. The sample is drawn from a study of T cell repertoires in cytomegalovirus infection. Study at large: Based on public TCR beta signatures, there were indications of CMV infection and of a matching HLA type.

The CDR3 runs 16 residues. Germline V gene lookup returns CDR1 SGHVS and CDR2 FQNEAQ. Trimming at V came to 1 base and at J to 2 bases, leaving 6 bases not matched to a gene. Study-wide points: The cumulative frequency of public TCR beta families identified carriers of CMV plus the relevant HLA. Predominance within the ex vivo response was attributable to HLA-C-restricted CMV-specific TCR beta clonotypes.

Each CDR3 protein is one row after TCRdb ran MiXCR on the reads. The sample records hundreds of thousands of distinct CDR3 sequences, 15% to 20% being singletons. Sequencing used PBMCs. This TCR came from a human donor in good health (CMV status not recorded). Some clones in this sample may be carry-over from other donors' samples. The chain couples TRBV7-8 to TRBJ2-5; 8 bases agree with TRBD2. The CDR3 DNA follows: TGTGCCAGCAGCTTAGTAGCGGGACTTGGACAAGAGACCCAGTACTTC. Translated, it gives CASSLVAGLGQETQYF.